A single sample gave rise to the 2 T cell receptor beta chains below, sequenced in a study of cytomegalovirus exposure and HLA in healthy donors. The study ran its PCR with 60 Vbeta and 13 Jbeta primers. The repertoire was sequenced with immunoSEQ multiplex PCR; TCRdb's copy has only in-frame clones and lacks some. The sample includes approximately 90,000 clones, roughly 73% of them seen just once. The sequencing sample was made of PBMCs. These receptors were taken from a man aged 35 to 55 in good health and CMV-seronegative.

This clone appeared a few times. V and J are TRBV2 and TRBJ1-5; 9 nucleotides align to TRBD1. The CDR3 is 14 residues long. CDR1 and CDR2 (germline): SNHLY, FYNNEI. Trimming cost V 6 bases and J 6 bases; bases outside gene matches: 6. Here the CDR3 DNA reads TGTGCCAGCAGCTCTGGACAGGGGCTTCAGCCCCAGCATTTT. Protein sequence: CASSSGQGLQPQHF.

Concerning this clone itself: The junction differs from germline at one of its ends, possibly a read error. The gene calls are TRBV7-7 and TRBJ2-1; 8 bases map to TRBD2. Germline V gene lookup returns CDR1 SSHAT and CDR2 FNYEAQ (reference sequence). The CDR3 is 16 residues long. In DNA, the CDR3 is TGTGCTAGCAGCTTAGATTCAGGGACTAGAGGAGGCGAGCAGTTCTTC. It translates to CASSLDSGTRGGEQFF.